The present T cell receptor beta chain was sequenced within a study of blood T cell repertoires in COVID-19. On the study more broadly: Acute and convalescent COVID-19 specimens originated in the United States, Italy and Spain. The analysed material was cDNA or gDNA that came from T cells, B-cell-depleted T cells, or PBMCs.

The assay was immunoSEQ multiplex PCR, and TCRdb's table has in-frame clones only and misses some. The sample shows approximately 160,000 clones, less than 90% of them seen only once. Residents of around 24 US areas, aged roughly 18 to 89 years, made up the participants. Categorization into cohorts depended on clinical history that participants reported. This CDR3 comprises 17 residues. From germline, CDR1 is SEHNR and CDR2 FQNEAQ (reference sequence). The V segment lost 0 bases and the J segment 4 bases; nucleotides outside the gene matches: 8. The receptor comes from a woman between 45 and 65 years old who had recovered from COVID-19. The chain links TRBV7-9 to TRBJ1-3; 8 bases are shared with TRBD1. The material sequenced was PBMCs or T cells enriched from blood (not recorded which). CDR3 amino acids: CASSLAFAGGRGNTIYF. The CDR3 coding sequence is TGTGCCAGCAGCTTAGCCTTCGCAGGGGGCAGAGGAAACACCATATATTTT.